The sequence of this T cell receptor beta chain was determined in a study of shared clonotypes between healthy human individuals. Nashville, Tennessee was home to all donors, who were Caucasian adults. Researchers drew on around 83 million PBMCs for genomic DNA from unsorted samples. This clone has just one count. Its cognate antigen is unknown. A much larger clone sits a single nucleotide away, making a read error possible. Findings and limits, study-wide: Sequencing depth was predicted to influence how clonotypes are shared among donors. What limited the represented genetic and exposure-history diversity was the small number of donors.

The CDR3 runs 15 residues. Germline assignment: CDR1 MNHEY and CDR2 SMNVEV (reference sequence). Profiling relied on immunoSEQ multiplex PCR, and the TCRdb table lists in-frame clones only, not all of them. The sample has around 430,000 clones, 70% to 80% seen once. The TCR originated in a woman between 40 and 55 years old in good health. Some clones in this sample may be carry-over from other donors' samples. Sequencing used PBMCs. V gene TRBV27 combines with J gene TRBJ1-4, with a possible D match to TRBD1 (6 bases). The CDR3 bases are TGTGCCAGCAGTTCGTACAGGGTTGGGGGTGAAAAACTGTCTTTT. Encoded protein: CASSSYRVGGEKLSF.